Sequencing of this T cell receptor (beta chain) was carried out in a study of T cell responses to AZD1222 COVID-19 vaccine. Regarding this clone: Its antigen is undetermined.

Using immunoSEQ multiplex PCR, the repertoire was profiled, and TCRdb retains in-frame clones only, with some absent. The table shows approximately 150,000 clones, with approximately 92% occurring only once. General study results and limits: Baseline seropositives among AZD1222 recipients totaled only 5 or 6.

This receptor was taken from an adult who received the AZD1222 COVID-19 vaccine. The sample here was peripheral blood, taken 28 days after the second AZD1222 dose.

The CDR3 here is CASRRGGGADEQFF. Written as DNA, the CDR3 is TGCGCCAGCAGGCGTGGCGGGGGGGCCGATGAGCAGTTCTTC. The chain employs TRBV5-1 and TRBJ2-1, with 9 bases lining up with TRBD2. Per germline, CDR1 SGHRS and CDR2 YFSETQ. This CDR3 is built from 14 residues. V shed 5 bases and J 8 bases; nucleotides not matched to a gene: 8.